A single sample gave rise to the 18 T cell receptor beta chains below, sequenced in a study of sequential checkpoint blockade in melanoma (dated 2019 in TCRdb). The sample's treatment or condition label, decoded: randomized to nivolumab then ipilimumab (arm A) or the reverse (arm B). The library came from the immunoSEQ multiplex PCR assay. The table comes from immuneACCESS by way of TCRdb, which keeps in-frame sequences with V and J called. Part of the clones is missing from these tables; in studies checked, under half for an unresolved V gene and the rest for unknown reasons. The sample has about 10,000 clones on record, 75% of them singletons. The biggest ten clones account for 9% to 14% of the sample. Sequencing used CD8+ T cells sorted from blood (inferred from file names), obtained from a patient given nivolumab and ipilimumab in sequence. These receptors all stem from a human donor with melanoma.

This clone was observed a handful of times. The chain recombines TRBV19 with TRBJ2-7; TRBD1 matches 7 bases. V shed 6 bases, J shed 4 bases, and the junction held 12 bases outside the gene matches. The germline V gene encodes CDR1 LNHDA and CDR2 SQIVND (reference sequence). The CDR3 length is 15 residues. CDR3 nucleotide sequence: TGTGCCAGTAGCGCTGGGCAAACAGGGGATTACGAGCAGTACTTC. As protein: CASSAGQTGDYEQYF.

V gene TRBV27 combines with J gene TRBJ2-7; D is unresolved. The CDR3 runs to 13 residues. Germline V gene data show CDR1 as MNHEY and CDR2 as SMNVEV (reference sequence). Trimming stripped 2 bases from V and 3 bases from J, with 8 bases between. For the CDR3, the DNA is TGTGCCAGCAGTTTACAGAGGAACTACGAGCAGTACTTC. Translating it yields CASSLQRNYEQYF.

Relative to its sample, this clone is medium-sized (0.01 to 0.1%). CDR3 in amino acids: CASSPLTGMNTEAFF. CDR3 nucleotides: TGTGCCAGCAGTCCCTTAACAGGGATGAACACTGAAGCTTTCTTT. The rearrangement joins TRBV27 to TRBJ1-1, with D possibly matching TRBD1 (6 bases). This CDR3 contains 15 residues. Trimming took 5 bases from V and 0 from J, leaving 13 bases between them. Germline V gene lookup returns CDR1 MNHEY and CDR2 SMNVEV (reference sequence).

This chain links TRBV2 with TRBJ2-7, with D tentatively TRBD1 (5 bases). This CDR3 has 19 amino acids. Germline CDR1 and CDR2: SNHLY and FYNNEI. V lost 5 bases and J lost 3, with 29 bases in between. The CDR3: CASSHPSAPSRADSYEQYF. The CDR3 coding sequence is TGTGCCAGCAGTCACCCTTCGGCCCCATCCCGTGCCGACAGCTACGAGCAGTACTTC.

This chain connects TRBV28 to TRBJ1-2; TRBD1 agrees at 7 bases. Trimming removed 6 bases from V and 6 bases from J; junction bases left unmatched: 7. Per germline, CDR1 MDHEN and CDR2 SYDVKM. This CDR3 region has 13 residues. CDR3 protein: CASSQTGEHGYTF. The CDR3 nucleotides read TGTGCCAGCAGCCAAACAGGGGAGCATGGCTACACCTTC.

The CDR3 DNA sequence: TGTGCCAGCAGTGAAGCAGGGGACAGGGGAGGAACCTACGAGCAGTACTTC. Encoded protein: CASSEAGDRGGTYEQYF. This rearrangement joins TRBV2 to TRBJ2-5, with 10 nucleotides matching TRBD1. Matching the DNA end better, TRBJ2-7 makes the J call doubtful. The CDR3 is 17 amino acids. Per the germline V gene, CDR1 is SNHLY and CDR2 is FYNNEI.

V gene TRBV9 combines with J gene TRBJ2-1; maybe TRBD1 (6 bases). The CDR3 runs to 12 residues. Trimming pared 3 bases from V and 7 bases from J, leaving 8 bases between. Germline assignment: CDR1 SGDLS and CDR2 YYNGEE. The CDR3 sequence: CASSAGDNEQFF. Here the CDR3 DNA reads TGTGCCAGCAGCGCAGGGGATAATGAGCAGTTCTTC.

V usage is TRBV27 and J usage is TRBJ2-1; 14 bases agree with TRBD2. CDR1 is MNHEY, CDR2 SMNVEV, per germline (reference sequence). The CDR3 is 14 amino acids. J gave up 10 bases and V 5 bases, and 4 bases lay outside the gene matches. In DNA, the CDR3 is TGTGCCAGCAGTCAGTGGACTAGCGGGAGGGAGCAGTTCTTC. Its protein product is CASSQWTSGREQFF.

The gene calls are TRBV9 and TRBJ2-6, with no clear D. The CDR3 extends over 18 amino acids. CDR1 is SGDLS and CDR2 is YYNGEE in the germline V gene. The V end was cut by 0 bases, the J end by 1 base, with 14 bases between. The chain's CDR3 is CASSVADITVSGANVLTF. CDR3 sequence (DNA): TGTGCCAGCAGCGTAGCAGACATAACGGTGTCTGGGGCCAACGTCCTGACTTTC.

V gene TRBV7-9 combines with J gene TRBJ1-1; no reliable D call. This CDR3 is built from 15 residues. V gave up 1 base and J gave up 0 bases, with 9 bases separating them. Germline assignment: CDR1 SEHNR and CDR2 FQNEAQ (reference sequence). In DNA, the CDR3 is TGTGCCAGCAGCTTAGAAGCACTAATGAACACTGAAGCTTTCTTT. Translating it yields CASSLEALMNTEAFF. The entire variable domain, with the rest obtained from reference TRBV7-9 and TRBJ1-1, is as follows: DTGVSQNPRHKITKRGQNVTFRCDPISEHNRLYWYRQTLGQGPEFLTYFQNEAQLEKSRLLSDRFSAERPKGSFSTLEIQRTEQGDSAMYLCASSLEALMNTEAFFGQGTRLTVV.

The chain uses TRBV7-6 and TRBJ1-1, with 9 bases that match TRBD1. This CDR3 has 15 residues. Germline lookup yields CDR1 SGHVS and CDR2 FNYEAQ. Losses at the gene ends were 5 bases for V and 0 bases for J; bases not matched to a gene: 4. This chain's CDR3 is CASSPDRGLNTEAFF. CDR3 coding DNA: TGTGCCAGCAGCCCGGACAGGGGATTGAACACTGAAGCTTTCTTT.

By share, this clone ranks as medium-sized (0.01 to 0.1%). J is TRBJ2-1 and V is TRBV14; 7 bases line up with TRBD2. The V gene's germline CDR1 is SGHDN and CDR2 FVKESK. The ends lost 0 bases at V and 3 bases at J; junction bases unmatched: 5. CDR3 length: 16 amino acids. CDR3 loop: CASSQESLADYNEQFF. The CDR3 DNA is TGTGCCAGCAGCCAAGAGTCCCTAGCGGACTACAATGAGCAGTTCTTC.

The chain recombines TRBV7-9 with TRBJ2-7; TRBD2 matches at 12 bases. CDR1 and CDR2 from the germline V gene are SEHNR and FQNEAQ (reference sequence). CDR3 size: 18 residues. The junction had 16 bases not matched to a gene; V was cut back by 8 bases and J by 2 bases. The DNA of the CDR3 is TGTGCCAGCCCCCCCCCGGGACTAGCGGGCCTGGGGACCTACGAGCAGTACTTC. It yields the protein CASPPPGLAGLGTYEQYF.

In its sample, this clone was seen a few times. The V call is TRBV19, the J call TRBJ1-2, with D unresolved. V dropped 1 base and J dropped 6 bases, with 6 bases sitting between them. The CDR3 extends over 12 amino acids. Germline V lookup: CDR1 LNHDA, CDR2 SQIVND (reference sequence). This chain's CDR3 is CASSIGGNGYTF. In DNA, the CDR3 is TGTGCCAGTAGTATAGGAGGGAATGGCTACACCTTC.

The chain couples TRBV4-1 to TRBJ1-2; 10 nucleotides match TRBD1. V shed 1 base, J shed 8 bases, and the junction held 7 bases outside the gene matches. Germline V gives CDR1 MGHRA, CDR2 YSYEKL. The CDR3 sequence is 15 residues long. DNA for the CDR3: TGCGCCAGCAGCCAAGCGTTTGGGACAGGGGAAGGCTACACCTTC. This codes for CASSQAFGTGEGYTF.

The V and J genes are TRBV6-5 and TRBJ1-1; D unclear. The ends were cut back, 0 bases at V and 0 bases at J, with 8 bases in the middle. This CDR3 region has 15 residues. Germline V gene sequence: CDR1 MNHEY, CDR2 SVGAGI. The CDR3 region has the DNA TGTGCCAGCAGTTACTCAACAGTCATGAACACTGAAGCTTTCTTT. This sequence encodes CASSYSTVMNTEAFF.

This chain joins TRBV5-6 and TRBJ1-5, with 8 bases matching TRBD1. This CDR3 region has 15 residues. Germline V gene sequence: CDR1 SGHDT, CDR2 YYEEEE. The V gene end was trimmed by 3 bases and the J gene end by 0 bases; junction bases not matched to a gene: 2. The CDR3 nucleotides are TGTGCCAGCAGCTCAGGGGGCCGTAGCAATCAGCCCCAGCATTTT. Translated: CASSSGGRSNQPQHF.

V usage is TRBV27 and J usage is TRBJ1-1; 10 positions match TRBD1. CDR3 length equals 13 residues. CDR1 and CDR2 (germline): MNHEY, SMNVEV (reference sequence). Trimming took 5 bases from V and 8 from J; bases not matched to a gene: 5. The CDR3 spells CASSPMTGGEAFF. CDR3 nucleotides: TGTGCCAGCAGTCCCATGACAGGGGGCGAAGCTTTCTTT.